This T cell receptor beta chain was observed in a study of blood T cell repertoires in COVID-19. The wider study: PBMCs, B-cell-depleted T cells, or T cells were the source of the cDNA or gDNA that made up the material.

The CDR3 consists of 15 residues. In germline, CDR1 is SGHKS, CDR2 YYEKEE (reference sequence). Trimming removed 4 bases from V and 4 bases from J; junction bases left unmatched: 10. Method: immunoSEQ multiplex PCR; TCRdb's copy keeps in-frame clones and lacks some. The repertoire holds about 320,000 clones, with over 90% as singletons. Enrollees, roughly 18 to 90 years old, lived in approximately 25 US areas. Participants reported their clinical history, and cohort assignment relied on those reports. All exposed participants met a person with COVID-19 within 2 weeks before entering the study. The sequenced material came from PBMCs or T cells enriched from blood (not recorded which). The chain links TRBV5-5 to TRBJ2-7; 8 bases are shared with TRBD2. The origin of this receptor is a woman aged 25 to 39 who had been exposed to COVID-19. The chain's CDR3 is CASSPDRLARYEQYF. For the CDR3, the DNA is TGTGCCAGCAGCCCGGACAGACTAGCGAGGTACGAGCAGTACTTC.